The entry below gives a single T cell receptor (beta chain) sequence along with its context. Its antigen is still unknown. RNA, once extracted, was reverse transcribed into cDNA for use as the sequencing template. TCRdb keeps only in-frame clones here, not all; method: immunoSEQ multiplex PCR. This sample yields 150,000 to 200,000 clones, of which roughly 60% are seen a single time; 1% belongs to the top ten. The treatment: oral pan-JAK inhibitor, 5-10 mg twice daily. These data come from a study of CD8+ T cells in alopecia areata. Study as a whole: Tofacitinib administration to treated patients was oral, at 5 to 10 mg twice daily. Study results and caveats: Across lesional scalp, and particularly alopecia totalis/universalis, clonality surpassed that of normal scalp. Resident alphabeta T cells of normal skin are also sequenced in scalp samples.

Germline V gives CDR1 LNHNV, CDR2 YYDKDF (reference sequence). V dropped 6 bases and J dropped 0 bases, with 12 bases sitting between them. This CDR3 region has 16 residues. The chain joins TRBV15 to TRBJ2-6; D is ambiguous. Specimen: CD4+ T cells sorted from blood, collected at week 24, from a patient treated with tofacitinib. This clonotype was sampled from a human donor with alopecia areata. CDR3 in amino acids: CATSTQAFSGANVLTF. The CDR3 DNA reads TGTGCCACCAGTACCCAAGCCTTCTCTGGGGCCAACGTCCTGACTTTC.